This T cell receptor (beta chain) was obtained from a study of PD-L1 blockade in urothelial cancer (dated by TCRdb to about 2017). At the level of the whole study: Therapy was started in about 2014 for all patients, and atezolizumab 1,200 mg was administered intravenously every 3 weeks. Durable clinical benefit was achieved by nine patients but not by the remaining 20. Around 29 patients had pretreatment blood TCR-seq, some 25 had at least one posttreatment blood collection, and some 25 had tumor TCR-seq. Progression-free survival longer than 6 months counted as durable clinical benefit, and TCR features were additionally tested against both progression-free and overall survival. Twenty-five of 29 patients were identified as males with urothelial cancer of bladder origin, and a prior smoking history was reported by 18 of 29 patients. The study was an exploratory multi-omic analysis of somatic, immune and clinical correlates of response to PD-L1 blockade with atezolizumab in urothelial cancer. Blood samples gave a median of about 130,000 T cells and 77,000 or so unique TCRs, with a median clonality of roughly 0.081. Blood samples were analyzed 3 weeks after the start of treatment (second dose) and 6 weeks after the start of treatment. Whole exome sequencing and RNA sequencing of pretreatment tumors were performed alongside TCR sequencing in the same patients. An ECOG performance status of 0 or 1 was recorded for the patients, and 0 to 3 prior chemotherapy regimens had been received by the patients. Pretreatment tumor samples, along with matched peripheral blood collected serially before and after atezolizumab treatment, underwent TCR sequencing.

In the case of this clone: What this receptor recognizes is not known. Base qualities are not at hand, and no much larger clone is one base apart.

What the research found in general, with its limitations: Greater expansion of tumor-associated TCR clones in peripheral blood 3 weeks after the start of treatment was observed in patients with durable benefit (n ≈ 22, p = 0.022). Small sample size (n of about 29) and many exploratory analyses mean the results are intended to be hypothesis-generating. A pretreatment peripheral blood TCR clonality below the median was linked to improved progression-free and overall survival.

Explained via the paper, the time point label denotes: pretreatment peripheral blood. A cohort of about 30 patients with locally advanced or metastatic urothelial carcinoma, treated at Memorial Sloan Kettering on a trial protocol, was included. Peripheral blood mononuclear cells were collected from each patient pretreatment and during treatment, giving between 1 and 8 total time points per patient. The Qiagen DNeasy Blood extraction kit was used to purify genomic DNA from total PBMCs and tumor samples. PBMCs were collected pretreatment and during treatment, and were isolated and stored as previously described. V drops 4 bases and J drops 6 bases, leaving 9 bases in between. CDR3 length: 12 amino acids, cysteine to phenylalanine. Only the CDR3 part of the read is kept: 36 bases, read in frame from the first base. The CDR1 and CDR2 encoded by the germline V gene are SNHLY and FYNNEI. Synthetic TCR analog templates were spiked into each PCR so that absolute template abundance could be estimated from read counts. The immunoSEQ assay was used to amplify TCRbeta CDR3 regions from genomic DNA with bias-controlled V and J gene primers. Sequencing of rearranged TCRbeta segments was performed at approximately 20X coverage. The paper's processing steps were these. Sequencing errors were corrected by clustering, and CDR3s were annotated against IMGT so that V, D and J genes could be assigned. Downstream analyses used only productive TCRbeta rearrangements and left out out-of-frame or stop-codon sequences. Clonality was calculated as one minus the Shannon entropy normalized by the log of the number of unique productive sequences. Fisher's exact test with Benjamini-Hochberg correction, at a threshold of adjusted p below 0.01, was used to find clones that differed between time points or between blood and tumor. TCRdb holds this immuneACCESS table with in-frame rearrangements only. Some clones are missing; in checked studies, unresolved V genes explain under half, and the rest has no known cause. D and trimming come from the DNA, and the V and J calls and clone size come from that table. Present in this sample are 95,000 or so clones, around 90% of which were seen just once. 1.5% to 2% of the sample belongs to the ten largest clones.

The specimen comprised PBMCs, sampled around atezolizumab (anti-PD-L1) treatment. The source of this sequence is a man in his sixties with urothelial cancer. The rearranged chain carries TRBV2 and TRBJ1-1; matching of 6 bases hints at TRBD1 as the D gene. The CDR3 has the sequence CASSGEGAEAFF. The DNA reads TGTGCCAGCAGTGGAGAGGGGGCTGAAGCTTTCTTT.